Below are 5 T cell receptor beta chains sequenced from a single sample in a study of vaccination and CD4 T cells after COVID-19. These receptors have no known antigen. As for treatment: approximately nine-day PBMC culture with coronavirus spike peptide pools or control peptides (ViraFEST assay). Sequence data for DNA of cultured CD4+ T cells were generated by the Oncomine TCR Beta short-read assay. TCRdb reprocessed the PCR reads with MiXCR, giving one entry per CDR3 protein. The sample has approximately 3,800 distinct CDR3 sequences, approximately 40% seen once. The sequenced material came from CD4+ T cells from blood, cultured in vitro. The source of these receptors is a human donor who had recovered from COVID-19.

Judged by abundance, this clonotype is large (0.1 to 1%). The gene calls are TRBV7-9 and TRBJ1-2; possible D gene TRBD1, 5 bases. Looked up from germline, CDR1 is SEHNR and CDR2 is FQNEAQ (reference sequence). Trimming pared 1 base from V and 2 bases from J, leaving 8 bases between. The length of the CDR3 is 14 residues. DNA of the CDR3: TGTGCCAGCAGCTTAGTGTCAGGGAACTATGGCTACACCTTC. Its translation is CASSLVSGNYGYTF. Full variable domain (remainder filled in from reference TRBV7-9 and TRBJ1-2): DTGVSQNPRHKITKRGQNVTFRCDPISEHNRLYWYRQTLGQGPEFLTYFQNEAQLEKSRLLSDRFSAERPKGSFSTLEIQRTEQGDSAMYLCASSLVSGNYGYTFGSGTRLTVV.

The chain employs TRBV18 and TRBJ2-2; 11 bases are shared with TRBD2. V lost 3 bases and J lost 5; bases outside the gene matches: 11. This CDR3 is built from 18 residues. From germline, CDR1 is KGHSH and CDR2 LQKENI. In nucleotides, the CDR3 is TGTGCCAGCTCACCGTTTCGTCTAGCGGGGGGCCAGACCGGGGAGCTGTTTTTT. This codes for CASSPFRLAGGQTGELFF.

V is TRBV5-1 and J is TRBJ2-7; 8 bases agree with TRBD2. There are 15 residues in the CDR3. Germline-derived CDR1 and CDR2 are SGHRS and YFSETQ. Germline trimming cut 2 bases from V and 2 bases from J; bases unmatched to any gene: 6. This CDR3 reads CASSFSAGVAYEQYF. Here the CDR3 DNA reads TGCGCCAGCAGCTTCTCAGCGGGGGTGGCCTACGAGCAGTACTTC.

By frequency in the sample, this clonotype is medium-sized. The genes are TRBV5-8 and TRBJ1-4; D not resolved. V was shortened by 0 bases and J by 8 bases, with 14 bases between the two germline ends. Germline lookup yields CDR1 SGHTS and CDR2 YDEGEE. The length of the CDR3 is 15 residues. The CDR3 sequence: CASSLGSSGYEKLFF. The CDR3 DNA reads as TGTGCCAGCAGCTTGGGTTCAAGTGGTTACGAAAAACTGTTTTTT.

The chain couples TRBV7-2 to TRBJ2-1, with D tentatively TRBD1 (6 bases). V lost 5 bases and J lost 2, with 10 bases in between. The CDR3 loop spans 14 amino acids. Germline CDR1 and CDR2: SGHTA and FQGNSA. The CDR3, as DNA: TGTGCCAGCAGCACAGGGATGACCTACAATGAGCAGTTCTTC. Protein sequence: CASSTGMTYNEQFF.